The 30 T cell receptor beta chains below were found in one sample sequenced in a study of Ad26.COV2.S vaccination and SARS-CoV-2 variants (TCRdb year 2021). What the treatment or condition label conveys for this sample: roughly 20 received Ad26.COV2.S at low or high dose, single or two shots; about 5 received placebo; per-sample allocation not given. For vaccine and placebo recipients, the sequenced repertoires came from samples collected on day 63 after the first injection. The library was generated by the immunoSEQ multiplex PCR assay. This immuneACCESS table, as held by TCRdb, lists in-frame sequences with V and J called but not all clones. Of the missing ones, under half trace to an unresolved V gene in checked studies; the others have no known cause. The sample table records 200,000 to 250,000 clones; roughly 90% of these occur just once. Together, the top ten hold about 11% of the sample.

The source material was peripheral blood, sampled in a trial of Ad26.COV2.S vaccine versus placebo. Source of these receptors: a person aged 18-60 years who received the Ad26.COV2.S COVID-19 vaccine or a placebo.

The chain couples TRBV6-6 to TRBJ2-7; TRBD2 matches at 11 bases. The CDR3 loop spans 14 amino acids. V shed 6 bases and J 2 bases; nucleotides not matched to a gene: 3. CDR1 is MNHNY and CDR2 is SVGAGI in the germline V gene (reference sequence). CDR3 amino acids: CASRGLAATYEQYF. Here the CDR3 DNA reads TGTGCCAGCAGGGGACTAGCGGCCACCTACGAGCAGTACTTC.

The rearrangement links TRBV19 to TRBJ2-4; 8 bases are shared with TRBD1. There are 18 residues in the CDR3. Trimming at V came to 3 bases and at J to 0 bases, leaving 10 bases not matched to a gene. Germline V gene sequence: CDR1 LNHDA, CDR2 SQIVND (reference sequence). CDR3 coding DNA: TGTGCCAGTAGTATCCCCGGGACAGGTAGTAAAGCCAAAAACATTCAGTACTTC. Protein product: CASSIPGTGSKAKNIQYF.

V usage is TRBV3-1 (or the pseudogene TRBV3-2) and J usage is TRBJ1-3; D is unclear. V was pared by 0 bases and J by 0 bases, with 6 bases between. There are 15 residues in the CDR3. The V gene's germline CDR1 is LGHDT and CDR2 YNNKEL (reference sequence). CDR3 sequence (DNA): TGTGCCAGCAGCCAAGACGCAGTCTCTGGAAACACCATATATTTT. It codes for CASSQDAVSGNTIYF.

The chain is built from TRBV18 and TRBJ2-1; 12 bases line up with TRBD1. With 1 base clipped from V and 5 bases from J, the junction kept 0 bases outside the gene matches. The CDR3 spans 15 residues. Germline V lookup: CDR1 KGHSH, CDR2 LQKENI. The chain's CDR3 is CASSPRDRGHNEQFF. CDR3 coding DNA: TGTGCCAGCTCACCACGGGACAGGGGGCACAATGAGCAGTTCTTC.

The CDR3 reads CASSLTSVSYEQFF. The CDR3 bases are TGTGCCAGCAGCCTGACTAGCGTCTCCTATGAGCAGTTCTTC. V and J are TRBV5-5 and TRBJ2-1, with 8 bases matching TRBD2. Germline V CDR1 and CDR2: SGHKS, YYEKEE (reference sequence). The CDR3 has 14 residues. V lost 4 bases to trimming and J lost 8 bases; unmatched junction nucleotides: 8.

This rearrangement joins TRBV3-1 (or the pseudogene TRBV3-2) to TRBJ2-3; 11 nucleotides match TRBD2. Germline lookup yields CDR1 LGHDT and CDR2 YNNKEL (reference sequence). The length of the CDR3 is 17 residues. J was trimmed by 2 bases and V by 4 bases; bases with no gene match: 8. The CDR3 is CASSPLTSGVSTDTQYF. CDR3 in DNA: TGTGCCAGCAGCCCCCTGACTAGCGGGGTCTCCACAGATACGCAGTATTTT.

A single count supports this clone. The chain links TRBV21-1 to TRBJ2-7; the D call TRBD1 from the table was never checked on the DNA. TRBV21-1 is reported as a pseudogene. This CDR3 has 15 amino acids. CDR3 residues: CASSPRQGKDHEQYF. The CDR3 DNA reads TGTGCCAGCAGCCCTCGTCAGGGGAAAGATCACGAGCAGTACTTC.

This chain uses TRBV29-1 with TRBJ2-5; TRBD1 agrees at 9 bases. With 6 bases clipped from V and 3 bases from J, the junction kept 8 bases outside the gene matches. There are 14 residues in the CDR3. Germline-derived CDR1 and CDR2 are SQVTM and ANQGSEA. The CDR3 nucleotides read TGCAGCGTCGAGAGCCGGGACAGGGAAGAGACCCAGTACTTC. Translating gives CSVESRDREETQYF. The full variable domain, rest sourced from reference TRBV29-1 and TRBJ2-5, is SAVISQKPSRDICQRGTSLTIQCQVDSQVTMMFWYRQQPGQSLTLIATANQGSEATYESGFVIDKFPISRPNLTFSTLTVSNMSPEDSSIYLCSVESRDREETQYFGPGTRLLVL.

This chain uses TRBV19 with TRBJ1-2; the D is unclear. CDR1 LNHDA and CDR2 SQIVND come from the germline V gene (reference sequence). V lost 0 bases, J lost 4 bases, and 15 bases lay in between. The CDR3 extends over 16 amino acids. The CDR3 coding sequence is TGTGCCAGTAGTATAGATAACAAGGCCTCGGGCTATGGCTACACCTTC. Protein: CASSIDNKASGYGYTF.

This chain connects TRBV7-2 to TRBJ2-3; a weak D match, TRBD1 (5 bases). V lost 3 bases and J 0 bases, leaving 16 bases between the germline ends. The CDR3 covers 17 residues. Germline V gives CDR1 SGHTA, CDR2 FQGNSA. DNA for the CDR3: TGTGCCAGCAGCTTTCGGGTCATAGGGGCTAGCACAGATACGCAGTATTTT. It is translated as CASSFRVIGASTDTQYF. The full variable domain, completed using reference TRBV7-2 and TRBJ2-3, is GAGVSQSPSNKVTEKGKDVELRCDPISGHTALYWYRQSLGQGLEFLIYFQGNSAPDKSGLPSDRFSAERTGGSVSTLTIQRTQQEDSAVYLCASSFRVIGASTDTQYFGPGTRLTVL.

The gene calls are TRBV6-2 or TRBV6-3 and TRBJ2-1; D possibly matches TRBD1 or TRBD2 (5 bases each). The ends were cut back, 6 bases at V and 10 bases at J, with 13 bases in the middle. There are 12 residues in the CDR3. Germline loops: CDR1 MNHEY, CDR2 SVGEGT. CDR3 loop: CASSLPWGEQFF. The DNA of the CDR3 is TGTGCCAGCAGCCTCCCATGGGGGGAGCAGTTCTTC.

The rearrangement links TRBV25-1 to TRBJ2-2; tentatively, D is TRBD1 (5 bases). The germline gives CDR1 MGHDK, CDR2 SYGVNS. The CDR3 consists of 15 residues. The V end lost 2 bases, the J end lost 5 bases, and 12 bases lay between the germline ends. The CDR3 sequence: CASSEEQGETGELFF. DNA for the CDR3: TGTGCCAGCAGTGAAGAGCAGGGTGAAACCGGGGAGCTGTTTTTT.

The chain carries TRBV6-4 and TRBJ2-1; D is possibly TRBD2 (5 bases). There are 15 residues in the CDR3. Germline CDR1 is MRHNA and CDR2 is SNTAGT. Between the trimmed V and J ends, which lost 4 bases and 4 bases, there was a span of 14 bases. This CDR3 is CASSVGSPGYNEQFF. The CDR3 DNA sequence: TGTGCCAGCAGTGTTGGGTCCCCGGGATACAATGAGCAGTTCTTC.

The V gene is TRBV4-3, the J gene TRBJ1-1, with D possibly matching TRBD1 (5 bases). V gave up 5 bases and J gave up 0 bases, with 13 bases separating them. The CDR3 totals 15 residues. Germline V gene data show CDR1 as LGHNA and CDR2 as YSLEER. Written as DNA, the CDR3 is TGCGCCAGCAGCGGGGCCGTGTCCATGAACACTGAAGCTTTCTTT. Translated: CASSGAVSMNTEAFF.

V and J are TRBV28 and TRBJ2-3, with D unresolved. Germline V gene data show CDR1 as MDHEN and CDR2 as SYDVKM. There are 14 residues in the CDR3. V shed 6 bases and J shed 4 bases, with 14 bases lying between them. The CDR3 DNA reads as TGTGCCAGCAGCCCTCCCTCTAGTGCAGATACGCAGTATTTT. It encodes CASSPPSSADTQYF.

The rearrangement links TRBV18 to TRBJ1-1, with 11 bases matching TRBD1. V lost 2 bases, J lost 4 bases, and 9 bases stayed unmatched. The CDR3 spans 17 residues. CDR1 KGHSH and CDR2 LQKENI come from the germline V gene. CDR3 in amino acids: CASSPIPGQGGGTEAFF. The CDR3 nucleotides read TGTGCCAGCTCACCAATCCCGGGACAGGGGGGTGGCACTGAAGCTTTCTTT.

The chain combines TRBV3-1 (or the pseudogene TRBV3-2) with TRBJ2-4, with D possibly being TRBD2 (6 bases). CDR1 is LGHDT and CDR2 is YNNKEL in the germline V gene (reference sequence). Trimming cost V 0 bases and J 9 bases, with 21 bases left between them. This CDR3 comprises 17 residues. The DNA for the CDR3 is TGTGCCAGCAGCCAAGATTTCTCGGGACTCCCTCCTGGCATTCAGTACTTC. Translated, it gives CASSQDFSGLPPGIQYF.

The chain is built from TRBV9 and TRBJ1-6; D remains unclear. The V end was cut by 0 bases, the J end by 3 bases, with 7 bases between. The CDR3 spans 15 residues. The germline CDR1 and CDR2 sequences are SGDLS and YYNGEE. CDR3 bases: TGTGCCAGCAGCGTAGAGGACGGCTATAATTCACCCCTCCACTTT. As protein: CASSVEDGYNSPLHF.

The DNA for the CDR3 is TGCGCCAGCAGCCAGAGGTCGGGGACACAATTCACAGATACGCAGTATTTT. Translating it yields CASSQRSGTQFTDTQYF. The V and J genes are TRBV4-3 and TRBJ2-3; TRBD1 is a possible D gene (6 bases). Germline V CDR1 and CDR2: LGHNA, YSLEER. The CDR3 length is 17 residues. The V and J ends lost 3 bases and 2 bases respectively, with 18 bases between them.

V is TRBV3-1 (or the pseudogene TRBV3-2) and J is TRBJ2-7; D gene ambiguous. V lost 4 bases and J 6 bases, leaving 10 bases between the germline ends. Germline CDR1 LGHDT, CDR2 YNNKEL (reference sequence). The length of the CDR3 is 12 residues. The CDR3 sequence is CASSPTPGEQYF. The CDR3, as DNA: TGTGCCAGCAGCCCCACCCCTGGCGAGCAGTACTTC.

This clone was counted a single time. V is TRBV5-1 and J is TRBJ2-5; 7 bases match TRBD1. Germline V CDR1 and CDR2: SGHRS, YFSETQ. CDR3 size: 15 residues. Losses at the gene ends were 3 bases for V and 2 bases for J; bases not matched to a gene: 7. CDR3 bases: TGCGCCAGCAGCTCACAGGGGAGAGGTCAAGAGACCCAGTACTTC. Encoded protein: CASSSQGRGQETQYF.

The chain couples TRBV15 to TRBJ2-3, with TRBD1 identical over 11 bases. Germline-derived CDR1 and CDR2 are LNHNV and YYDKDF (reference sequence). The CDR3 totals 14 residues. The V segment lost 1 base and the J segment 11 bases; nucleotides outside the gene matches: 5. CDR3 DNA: TGTGCCACCAGCAGAGTGGACAGGGGGCAGGGGCAGTATTTT. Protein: CATSRVDRGQGQYF. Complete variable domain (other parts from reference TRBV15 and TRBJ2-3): DAMVIQNPRYQVTQFGKPVTLSCSQTLNHNVMYWYQQKSSQAPKLLFHYYDKDFNNEADTPDNFQSRRPNTSFCFLDIRSPGLGDTAMYLCATSRVDRGQGQYFGPGTRLTVL.

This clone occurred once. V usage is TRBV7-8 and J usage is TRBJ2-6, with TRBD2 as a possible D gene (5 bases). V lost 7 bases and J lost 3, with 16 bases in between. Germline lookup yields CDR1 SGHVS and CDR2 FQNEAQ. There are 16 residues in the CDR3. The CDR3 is CASTSYFGIGANVLTF. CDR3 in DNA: TGTGCCAGCACCTCTTACTTCGGGATTGGGGCCAACGTCCTGACTTTC.

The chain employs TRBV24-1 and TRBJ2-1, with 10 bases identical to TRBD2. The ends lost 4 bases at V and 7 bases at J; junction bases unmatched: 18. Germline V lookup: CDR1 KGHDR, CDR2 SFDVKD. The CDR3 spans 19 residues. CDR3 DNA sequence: TGTGCCACCAGTGACCCCCTAGGGAGGCAGCGGGAGGGCCCGAATGAGCAGTTCTTC. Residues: CATSDPLGRQREGPNEQFF.

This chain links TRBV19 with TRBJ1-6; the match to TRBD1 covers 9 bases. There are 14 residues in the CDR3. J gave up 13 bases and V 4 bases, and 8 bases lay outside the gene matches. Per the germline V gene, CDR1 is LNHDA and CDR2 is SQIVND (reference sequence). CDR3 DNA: TGTGCCAGTAGTACGGGACAGGGACTTTTTCCCCTCCACTTT. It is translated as CASSTGQGLFPLHF. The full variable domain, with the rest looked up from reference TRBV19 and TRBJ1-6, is DGGITQSPKYLFRKEGQNVTLSCEQNLNHDAMYWYRQDPGQGLRLIYYSQIVNDFQKGDIAEGYSVSREKKESFPLTVTSAQKNPTAFYLCASSTGQGLFPLHFGNGTRLTVT.

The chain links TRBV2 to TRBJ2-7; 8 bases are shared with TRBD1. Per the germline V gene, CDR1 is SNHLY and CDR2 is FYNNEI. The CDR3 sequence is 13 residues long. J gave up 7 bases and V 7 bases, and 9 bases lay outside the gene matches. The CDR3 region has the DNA TGTGCCAGCAACCCAGGGGGCGCGAGGGAGCAGTACTTC. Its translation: CASNPGGAREQYF.

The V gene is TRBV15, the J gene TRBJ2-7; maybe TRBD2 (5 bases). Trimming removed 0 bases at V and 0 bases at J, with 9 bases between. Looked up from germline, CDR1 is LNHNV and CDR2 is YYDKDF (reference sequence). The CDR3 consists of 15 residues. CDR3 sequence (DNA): TGTGCCACCAGCAGAGAGAGGGAGAGCTCCTACGAGCAGTACTTC. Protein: CATSRERESSYEQYF.

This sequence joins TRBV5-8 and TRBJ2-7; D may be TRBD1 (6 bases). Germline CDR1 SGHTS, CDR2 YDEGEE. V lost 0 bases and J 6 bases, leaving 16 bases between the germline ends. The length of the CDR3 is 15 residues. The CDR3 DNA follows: TGTGCCAGCAGCTTGGCCCTAGGGGGTTCGGGCGAGCAGTACTTC. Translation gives CASSLALGGSGEQYF.

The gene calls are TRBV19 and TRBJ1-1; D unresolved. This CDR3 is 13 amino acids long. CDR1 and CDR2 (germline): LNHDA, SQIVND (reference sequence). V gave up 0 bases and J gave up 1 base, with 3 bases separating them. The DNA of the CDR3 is TGTGCCAGTAGTATAGATGAGAACACTGAAGCTTTCTTT. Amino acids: CASSIDENTEAFF.

The CDR3 DNA sequence: TGTGCCTGGAGTGTAGGGTCCTATCAGCCCCAGCATTTT. Its protein product is CAWSVGSYQPQHF. The rearrangement links TRBV30 to TRBJ1-5; no clear D. In germline, CDR1 is GTSNPN, CDR2 SVGIG (reference sequence). The CDR3 sequence is 13 residues long. The V end was cut by 0 bases, the J end by 5 bases, with 8 bases between.